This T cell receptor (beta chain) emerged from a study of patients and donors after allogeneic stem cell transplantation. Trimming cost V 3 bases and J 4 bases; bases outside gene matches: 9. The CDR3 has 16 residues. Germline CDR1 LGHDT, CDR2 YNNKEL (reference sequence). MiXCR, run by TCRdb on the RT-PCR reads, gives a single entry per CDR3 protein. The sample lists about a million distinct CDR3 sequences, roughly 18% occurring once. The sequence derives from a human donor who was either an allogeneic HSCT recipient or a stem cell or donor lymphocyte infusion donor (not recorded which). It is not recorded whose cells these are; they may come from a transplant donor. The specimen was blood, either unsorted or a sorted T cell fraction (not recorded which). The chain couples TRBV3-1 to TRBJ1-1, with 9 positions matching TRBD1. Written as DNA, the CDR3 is TGTGCCAGCAGCCACATACAGGGGGCAGGGGGCACTGAAGCTTTCTTT. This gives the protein CASSHIQGAGGTEAFF.